The next 8 T cell receptor beta chains were all read from a single sample in a study of blood T cell repertoires in COVID-19. Profiling relied on immunoSEQ multiplex PCR, and the TCRdb table lists in-frame clones only, not all of them. The repertoire holds 250,000 to 300,000 clones, 70% to 90% seen once, with 11% in the top ten. Specimen: peripheral blood. These receptors were collected from a woman aged 70-85 years with acute or convalescent COVID-19.

The rearrangement uses TRBV29-1 and TRBJ2-4, with D maybe TRBD1 (5 bases). Trimming pared 0 bases from V and 7 bases from J, leaving 13 bases between. This CDR3 contains 14 residues. In germline, CDR1 is SQVTM, CDR2 ANQGSEA. The CDR3 spells CSVEDPQGRNIQYF. The DNA for the CDR3 is TGCAGCGTTGAAGATCCTCAGGGCCGGAACATTCAGTACTTC.

This clone occurred a few times. CDR3 DNA sequence: TGTGCCAGCAGCCAAGAATGGGCGACCGAAGCTTTCTTT. Its translation is CASSQEWATEAFF. This rearrangement joins TRBV3-1 (or the pseudogene TRBV3-2) to TRBJ1-1; unclear D gene. The germline V gene has CDR1 LGHDT and CDR2 YNNKEL (reference sequence). The CDR3 sequence is 13 residues long. With 0 bases removed from V and 8 bases from J, the gap between germline ends came to 10 bases.

The V gene is TRBV9, the J gene TRBJ1-1; D may be TRBD1 (6 bases). The CDR3 contains 16 residues. With 1 base removed from V and 0 bases from J, the gap between germline ends came to 13 bases. The germline V gene encodes CDR1 SGDLS and CDR2 YYNGEE. CDR3 sequence: CASSVPQGIMNTEAFF. DNA of the CDR3: TGTGCCAGCAGCGTACCACAGGGCATAATGAACACTGAAGCTTTCTTT.

V and J are TRBV7-7 and TRBJ2-5; 13 bases map to TRBD2. This CDR3 is built from 15 residues. V gave up 5 bases and J gave up 4 bases; unmatched junction bases: 4. Germline CDR1 and CDR2: SSHAT and FNYEAQ (reference sequence). CDR3 DNA sequence: TGTGCCAGCAGCCCCACTAGCGGGGGGGCAGAGACCCAGTACTTC. It is translated as CASSPTSGGAETQYF.

This clone appeared once. The chain couples TRBV18 to TRBJ1-1, with 7 bases identical to TRBD1. Germline values: CDR1 KGHSH, CDR2 LQKENI. The junction had 3 bases not matched to a gene; V was cut back by 4 bases and J by 4 bases. This CDR3 spans 13 amino acids. DNA of the CDR3: TGTGCCAGCTCACTTCCAGGGGGCACTGAAGCTTTCTTT. This gives the protein CASSLPGGTEAFF.

This clone was seen a handful of times. V gene TRBV20-1 combines with J gene TRBJ1-5, with a possible D match to TRBD1 (6 bases). The V gene lost 4 bases and the J gene lost 9 bases, with 10 bases spanning the gap. Per germline, CDR1 DFQATT and CDR2 SNEGSKA (reference sequence). The CDR3 covers 11 residues. The CDR3 sequence: CSANRAGPQHF. CDR3 coding DNA: TGCAGTGCTAACAGGGCAGGGCCCCAGCATTTT.

This chain connects TRBV5-1 to TRBJ2-6; D is uncertain. Per germline, CDR1 SGHRS and CDR2 YFSETQ. This CDR3 comprises 13 residues. V was trimmed by 6 bases and J by 2 bases, leaving 6 bases between them. This chain's CDR3 is CASNAAGANVLTF. The CDR3 region has the DNA TGCGCCAGCAATGCGGCTGGGGCCAACGTCCTGACTTTC.

The J gene is TRBJ2-3, the V gene TRBV5-1; no clear D. Germline assignment: CDR1 SGHRS and CDR2 YFSETQ. Between the trimmed V and J ends, which lost 4 bases and 4 bases, there was a span of 13 bases. The length of the CDR3 is 14 residues. This CDR3 is CASSPSSLPDTQYF. The CDR3 coding sequence is TGCGCCAGCAGCCCCTCTAGTTTACCAGATACGCAGTATTTT.